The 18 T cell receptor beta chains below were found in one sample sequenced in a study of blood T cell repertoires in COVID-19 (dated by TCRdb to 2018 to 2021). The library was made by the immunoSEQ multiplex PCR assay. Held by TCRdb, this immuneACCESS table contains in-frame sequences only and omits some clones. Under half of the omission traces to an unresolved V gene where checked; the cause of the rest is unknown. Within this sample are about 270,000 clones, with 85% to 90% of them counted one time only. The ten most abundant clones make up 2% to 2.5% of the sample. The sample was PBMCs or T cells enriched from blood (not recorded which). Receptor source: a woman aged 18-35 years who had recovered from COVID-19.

The CDR3 reads CASSYSAASYEQYF. DNA of the CDR3: TGTGCCAGCAGTTACTCCGCGGCCTCGTACGAGCAGTACTTC. The V gene is TRBV6-5, the J gene TRBJ2-7; unclear D gene. Germline V lookup: CDR1 MNHEY, CDR2 SVGAGI. With 0 bases removed from V and 4 bases from J, the gap between germline ends came to 10 bases. The CDR3 consists of 14 residues.

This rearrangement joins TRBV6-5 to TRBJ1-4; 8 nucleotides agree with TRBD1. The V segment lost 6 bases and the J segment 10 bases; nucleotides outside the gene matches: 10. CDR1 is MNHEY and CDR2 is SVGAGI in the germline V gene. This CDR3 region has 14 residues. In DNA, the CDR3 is TGTGCCAGCAGAACTTCAGGGGGCGAGGGAAAACTGTTTTTT. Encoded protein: CASRTSGGEGKLFF.

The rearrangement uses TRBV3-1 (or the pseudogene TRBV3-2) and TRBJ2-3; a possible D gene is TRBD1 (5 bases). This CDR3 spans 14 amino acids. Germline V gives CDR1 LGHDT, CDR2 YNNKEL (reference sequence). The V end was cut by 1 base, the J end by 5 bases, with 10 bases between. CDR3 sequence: CASSQGGLGDTQYF. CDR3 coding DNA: TGTGCCAGCAGCCAAGGGGGCCTGGGAGATACGCAGTATTTT.

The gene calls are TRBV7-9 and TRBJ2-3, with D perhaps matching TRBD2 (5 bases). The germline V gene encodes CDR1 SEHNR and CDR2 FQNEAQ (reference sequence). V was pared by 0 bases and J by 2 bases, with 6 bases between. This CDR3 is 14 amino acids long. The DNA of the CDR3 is TGTGCCAGCAGCTTAGCACTAGACACAGATACGCAGTATTTT. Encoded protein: CASSLALDTDTQYF.

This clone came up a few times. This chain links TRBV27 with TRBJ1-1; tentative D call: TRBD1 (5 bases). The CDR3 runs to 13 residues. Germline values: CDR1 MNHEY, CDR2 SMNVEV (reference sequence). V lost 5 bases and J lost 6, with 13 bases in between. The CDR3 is CASSLGRAAEAFF. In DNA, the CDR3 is TGTGCCAGCAGTCTGGGCAGGGCAGCTGAAGCTTTCTTT.

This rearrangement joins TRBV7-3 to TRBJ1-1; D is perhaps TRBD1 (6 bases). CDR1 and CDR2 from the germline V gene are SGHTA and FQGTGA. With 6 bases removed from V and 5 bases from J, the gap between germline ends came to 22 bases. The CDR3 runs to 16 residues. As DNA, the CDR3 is TGTGCCAGCAGTCTAACCGGGACACCCTCCGGGACTGAAGCTTTCTTT. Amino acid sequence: CASSLTGTPSGTEAFF.

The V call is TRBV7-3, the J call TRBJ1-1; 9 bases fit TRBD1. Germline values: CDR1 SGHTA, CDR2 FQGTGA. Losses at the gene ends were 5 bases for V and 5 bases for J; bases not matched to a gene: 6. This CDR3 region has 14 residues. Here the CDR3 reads CASSRETGGTEAFF. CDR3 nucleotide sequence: TGTGCCAGCAGCCGGGAGACAGGGGGAACTGAAGCTTTCTTT.

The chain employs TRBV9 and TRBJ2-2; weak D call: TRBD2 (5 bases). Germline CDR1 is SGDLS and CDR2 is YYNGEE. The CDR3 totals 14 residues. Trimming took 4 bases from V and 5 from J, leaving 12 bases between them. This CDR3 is CASSTLGLTGELFF. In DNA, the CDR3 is TGTGCCAGCAGCACCCTCGGACTGACCGGGGAGCTGTTTTTT.

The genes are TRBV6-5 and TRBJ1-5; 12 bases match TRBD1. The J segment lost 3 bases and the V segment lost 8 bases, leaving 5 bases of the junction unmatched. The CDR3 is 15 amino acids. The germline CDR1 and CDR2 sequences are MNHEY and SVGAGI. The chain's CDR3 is CASGGGQGANQPQHF. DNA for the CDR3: TGTGCCAGCGGGGGGGGACAGGGGGCCAATCAGCCCCAGCATTTT.

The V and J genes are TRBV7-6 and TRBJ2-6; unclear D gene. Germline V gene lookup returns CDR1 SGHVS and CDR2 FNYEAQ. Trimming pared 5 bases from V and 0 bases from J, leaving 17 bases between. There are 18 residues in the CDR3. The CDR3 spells CASSRLHEVRSGANVLTF. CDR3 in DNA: TGTGCCAGCAGCCGCTTACATGAAGTCCGCTCTGGGGCCAACGTCCTGACTTTC.

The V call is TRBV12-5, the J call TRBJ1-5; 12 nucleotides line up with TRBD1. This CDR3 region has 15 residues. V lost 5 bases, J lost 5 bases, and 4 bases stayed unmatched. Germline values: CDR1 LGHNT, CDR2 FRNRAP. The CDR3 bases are TGTGCTAGTGGTCGGGGACAGGGGGCTGATCAGCCCCAGCATTTT. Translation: CASGRGQGADQPQHF.

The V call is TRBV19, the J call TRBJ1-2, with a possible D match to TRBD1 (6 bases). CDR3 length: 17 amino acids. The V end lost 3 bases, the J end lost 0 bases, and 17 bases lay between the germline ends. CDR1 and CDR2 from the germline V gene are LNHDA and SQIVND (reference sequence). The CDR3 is CASSIGQTLRTNYGYTF. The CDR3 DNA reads TGTGCCAGTAGTATCGGACAGACCTTACGAACTAACTATGGCTACACCTTC.

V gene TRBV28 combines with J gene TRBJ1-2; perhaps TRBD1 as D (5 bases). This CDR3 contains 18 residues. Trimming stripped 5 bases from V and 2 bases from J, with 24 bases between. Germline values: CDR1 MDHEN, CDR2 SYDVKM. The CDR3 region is CASSPPPGGDKINYGYTF. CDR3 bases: TGTGCCAGCAGTCCCCCTCCGGGGGGGGATAAAATCAACTATGGCTACACCTTC.

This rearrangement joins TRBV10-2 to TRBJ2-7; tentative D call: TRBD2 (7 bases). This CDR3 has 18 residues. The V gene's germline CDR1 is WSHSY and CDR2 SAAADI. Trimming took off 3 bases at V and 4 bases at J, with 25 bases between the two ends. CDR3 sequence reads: CASSDIGGGPSSYYEQYF. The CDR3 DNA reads TGCGCCAGCAGTGATATTGGGGGGGGCCCATCCTCATATTACGAGCAGTACTTC.

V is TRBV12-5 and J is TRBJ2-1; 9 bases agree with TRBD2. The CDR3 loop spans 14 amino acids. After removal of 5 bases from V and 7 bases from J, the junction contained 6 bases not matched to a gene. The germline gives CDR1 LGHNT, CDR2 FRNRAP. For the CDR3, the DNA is TGTGCTAGTGGTGCCCGACTAGCGGCTAATGAGCAGTTCTTC. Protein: CASGARLAANEQFF.

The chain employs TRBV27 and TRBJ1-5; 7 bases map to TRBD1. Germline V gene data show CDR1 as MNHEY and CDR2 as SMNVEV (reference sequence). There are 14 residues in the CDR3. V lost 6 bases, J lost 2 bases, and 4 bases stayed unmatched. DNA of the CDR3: TGTGCCAGCAGACCGGGACAGCGCAATCAGCCCCAGCATTTT. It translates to CASRPGQRNQPQHF.

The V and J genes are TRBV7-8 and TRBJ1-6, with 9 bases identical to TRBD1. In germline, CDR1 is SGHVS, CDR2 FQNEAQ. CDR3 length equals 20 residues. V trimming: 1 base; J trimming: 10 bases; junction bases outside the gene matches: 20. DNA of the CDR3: TGTGCCAGCAGCTTAGGGGGTCCGGGACAGGGTGACCTTAGGAGATCACCCCTCCACTTT. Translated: CASSLGGPGQGDLRRSPLHF.

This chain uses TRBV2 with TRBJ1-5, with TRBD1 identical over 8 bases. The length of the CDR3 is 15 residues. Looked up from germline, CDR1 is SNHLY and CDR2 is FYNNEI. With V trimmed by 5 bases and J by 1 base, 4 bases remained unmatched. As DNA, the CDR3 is TGTGCCAGCAGTAGCAGGGGGCAAAGCAATCAGCCCCAGCATTTT. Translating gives CASSSRGQSNQPQHF.